This T cell receptor (beta chain) was captured by sequencing in a study of OX40 agonist ivuxolimab in advanced cancers. Background for the entire study: Ivuxolimab, which targeted the costimulatory receptor OX40 (CD134), was an agonistic, fully human IgG2 monoclonal antibody. The paper describes the monotherapy dose-escalation part (N of about 47 patients) of the phase I trial of ivuxolimab. The purpose of peripheral TCRbeta sequencing was to test whether ivuxolimab changed TCR sequence diversity and led to clonal T-cell expansion. Among the roughly 54 dose-escalation patients, 19 had hepatocellular carcinoma, about 15 melanoma, 9 renal cell carcinoma and 9 head and neck cancer. In the dose-escalation cohort, around 80% of patients were male, and the mean age was around 60 years with a range of about 20 to 80. Patients were allowed to have had prior anti-PD-1, anti-PD-L1 or anti-CTLA-4 therapy, and 40% of the dose-escalation patients had previously received checkpoint inhibitors. Three dose-escalation patients achieved partial responses, one with hepatocellular carcinoma and two with cutaneous melanoma. Intravenous ivuxolimab was administered to patients every 2 weeks at six dose levels: 0.01, 0.1, 0.3, 1.5, 3 and 10 mg/kg. The paper as a whole reports these results and caveats: At doses of 0.1 to 3.0 mg/kg, clonal expansion of both CD4+ and CD8+ blood T cells was observed from baseline to week 6. In the 0.1-3.0 mg/kg groups, partial responders had among the lowest normalized peripheral clonal expansion, particularly in CD8+ T cells. The antigen specificity of the clonally expanded peripheral T cells was not determined. Low levels of normalized T-cell clonal expansion were also seen in some patients who did not respond. On average, CD8+ T cells showed more expanded clones than CD4+ T cells after ivuxolimab.

The CDR3, from cysteine to phenylalanine, totals 16 residues. Of the read, only the CDR3 DNA is kept; its 48 bases are in frame from base 1. The V end loses 1 base and the J end loses 2 bases, and a stretch of 13 bases separates them. CDR1 and CDR2 are drawn from the germline V gene (reference sequence): LNHDA, SQIVND. The trial excluded patients who had a history of autoimmune disease or were on systemic immunosuppression. In every dose cohort, peripheral blood was drawn for TCR sequencing at baseline, cycle 4 day 1, and cycle 7 day 1. The samples were drawn from a first-in-human, open-label, multicenter phase I dose-escalation trial of ivuxolimab. Adults with locally advanced or metastatic melanoma, renal cell carcinoma, hepatocellular carcinoma or head and neck squamous cell carcinoma were enrolled in the trial. Before TCR sequencing, CD4+ T cells and CD8+ T cells were sorted from peripheral blood as separate populations.

Genomic DNA was isolated from the sorted cells so that the TCRbeta CDR3 region could be sequenced. TCRbeta CDR3 regions were sequenced using the immunoSEQ Assay. Drawn from immuneACCESS, this table holds only the in-frame rearrangements with V and J called that TCRdb kept. Clones are partly lost; checked studies trace under half to an unresolved V gene and leave the rest unexplained. This sample holds about 25,000 clones; approximately 86% were observed only once. Jointly, the top ten make up 40% to 50% of the sample. Details on this clone: Its antigen is not yet known. No quality values exist for individual bases; no much larger clone is one base distant.

The source of this sequence is an adult with an advanced solid tumor such as melanoma, head and neck, liver or kidney cancer. Recombination connected TRBV19 to TRBJ2-3; the D gene assignment is ambiguous. Source: CD4+ or CD8+ T cells sorted from blood, taken in a trial of the OX40 agonist ivuxolimab. The CDR3 reads CASSIGVGPATDTQYF. The nucleotide sequence is given as TGTGCCAGTAGTATAGGGGTCGGACCCGCCACAGATACGCAGTATTTT.